This TCR beta chain comes out of a study of blood T cell repertoires in COVID-19. The overall study: Spain, Italy and the United States supplied samples that represented acute and convalescent COVID-19. PBMCs, B-cell-depleted T cells, or T cells were the source of the cDNA or gDNA that made up the material.

The CDR3 loop spans 15 amino acids. J was trimmed by 3 bases and V by 4 bases; bases with no gene match: 4. Germline values: CDR1 SGHDN, CDR2 FVKESK. In the original processing: Estimation of nucleated cell counts relied on the amplification of reference gene primers. Sequencing used immunoSEQ multiplex PCR; TCRdb keeps in-frame clones, though not all of them. From that table come the V and J calls and clone size; the DNA was used to work out D and trimming. Of 200,000 or so clones in the sample, around 83% are singletons; the top ten hold roughly 13%. The sample consisted of peripheral blood. This TCR was sampled from a human donor in a cohort sampled during active COVID-19. V usage is TRBV14 and J usage is TRBJ2-1, with TRBD2 matching 9 bases. The CDR3 DNA sequence: TGTGCCAGCAGCCTTAGACTAGCGGTCTACAATGAGCAGTTCTTC. Translation: CASSLRLAVYNEQFF.